Below, 30 T cell receptor beta chains from the same sample are listed, as sequenced in a study of shared clonotypes between healthy human individuals. Method: immunoSEQ multiplex PCR; TCRdb's copy keeps in-frame clones and lacks some. The table lists about 1.5 million clones, about 98% of them singletons. Material for sequencing was naive CD4+ T cells sorted from blood. As to subset: CD45RA+ positively selected. Receptor source: a man aged 30 to 45 in good health.

The chain employs TRBV12-5 and TRBJ2-5, with D tentatively TRBD2 (6 bases). This CDR3 has 15 residues. Germline CDR1 reads LGHNT; CDR2 reads FRNRAP. Trimming removed 2 bases from V and 2 bases from J, with 12 bases in between. Written as DNA, the CDR3 is TGTGCTAGTGGTTTGCAACACGGGGGTCAAGAGACCCAGTACTTC. Translating it yields CASGLQHGGQETQYF.

The chain employs TRBV4-2 and TRBJ1-2; a weak D match, TRBD1 (5 bases). V lost 1 base and J 7 bases, leaving 16 bases between the germline ends. CDR3 length: 15 amino acids. The germline V gene encodes CDR1 LGHNA and CDR2 YNFKEQ. CDR3 bases: TGTGCCAGCAGCCAAGTGGGGCGGGGATTTACTGGCTACACCTTC. Translation gives CASSQVGRGFTGYTF.

The chain combines TRBV5-1 with TRBJ1-1; tentative D call: TRBD1 (6 bases). The CDR3 is made up of 18 amino acids. Between the trimmed V and J ends, which lost 2 bases and 3 bases, there was a span of 23 bases. Germline V lookup: CDR1 SGHRS, CDR2 YFSETQ. In DNA form, the CDR3 reads TGCGCCAGCAGCTTATTTACTCCGGGGCCGGGGGCAGACACTGAAGCTTTCTTT. Its translation: CASSLFTPGPGADTEAFF.

For this clone: Other DNA sequences from this sample encode an identical CDR3 as well. The chain recombines TRBV11-3 with TRBJ2-2; no clear D. The V and J ends lost 2 bases and 2 bases respectively, with 6 bases between them. The CDR3 runs to 14 residues. Germline V CDR1 and CDR2: SGHNT, YENEEA. CDR3 in amino acids: CASSLRPNTGELFF. The CDR3 nucleotides are TGTGCCAGCAGCTTACGACCAAACACCGGGGAGCTGTTTTTT.

The gene calls are TRBV7-9 and TRBJ1-5; D might be TRBD1 (5 bases). Germline-derived CDR1 and CDR2 are SEHNR and FQNEAQ (reference sequence). The CDR3 runs to 16 residues. Trimming took off 10 bases at V and 0 bases at J, with 19 bases between the two ends. CDR3 loop: CATQWGVGDSNQPQHF. The CDR3 DNA sequence: TGTGCCACTCAATGGGGTGTGGGGGATAGCAATCAGCCCCAGCATTTT. Variable domain in full (rest from reference TRBV7-9 and TRBJ1-5): DTGVSQNPRHKITKRGQNVTFRCDPISEHNRLYWYRQTLGQGPEFLTYFQNEAQLEKSRLLSDRFSAERPKGSFSTLEIQRTEQGDSAMYLCATQWGVGDSNQPQHFGDGTRLSIL.

This sequence joins TRBV29-1 and TRBJ1-1, with D unclear. The CDR3 spans 11 residues. CDR1 and CDR2 from the germline V gene are SQVTM and ANQGSEA. In nucleotides, the CDR3 is TGCAAAGTCATTCAGAACACTGAAGCTTTCTTT. This gives the protein CKVIQNTEAFF.

The chain joins TRBV27 to TRBJ2-7; no clear D. CDR1 is MNHEY and CDR2 is SMNVEV in the germline V gene (reference sequence). Trimming pared 2 bases from V and 2 bases from J, leaving 10 bases between. The CDR3 has 14 amino acids. CDR3 DNA sequence: TGTGCCAGCAGTTTAGTCAGGAGTGCCTACGAGCAGTACTTC. Its protein product is CASSLVRSAYEQYF.

In its sample, this clone was seen once. The chain couples TRBV10-3 to TRBJ2-2; 10 bases match TRBD2. There are 14 residues in the CDR3. Germline trimming cut 8 bases from V and 7 bases from J; bases unmatched to any gene: 7. Germline CDR1 ENHRY, CDR2 SYGVKD. CDR3 region: CAIGGLAAVGELFF. CDR3 sequence (DNA): TGTGCCATCGGAGGACTAGCGGCGGTCGGGGAGCTGTTTTTT.

CDR3 amino acids: CASSFGGMNTGELFF. The CDR3 nucleotides read TGTGCCAGCAGTTTTGGGGGGATGAACACCGGGGAGCTGTTTTTT. The gene calls are TRBV28 and TRBJ2-2; TRBD2 is a possible D gene (6 bases). The CDR3 runs 15 residues. Trimming took 3 bases from V and 1 from J, leaving 9 bases between them. Germline V gene lookup returns CDR1 MDHEN and CDR2 SYDVKM.

The chain has TRBV25-1 and TRBJ2-7; tentative D call: TRBD1 (6 bases). V shed 1 base and J shed 2 bases, with 9 bases lying between them. Germline CDR1 is MGHDK and CDR2 is SYGVNS. The CDR3 sequence is 14 residues long. The chain's CDR3 is CASSESGTPYEQYF. In DNA form, the CDR3 reads TGTGCCAGCAGTGAATCCGGGACACCCTACGAGCAGTACTTC.

This clone was counted a single time. CDR3 loop: CASSLYRGHNEQFF. CDR3 bases: TGCGCCAGCAGCCTATACAGGGGCCACAATGAGCAGTTCTTC. V is TRBV5-1 and J is TRBJ2-1; 7 bases map to TRBD1. CDR1 and CDR2 from the germline V gene are SGHRS and YFSETQ. The CDR3 totals 14 residues. J was trimmed by 5 bases and V by 4 bases; bases with no gene match: 6.

The chain couples TRBV5-1 to TRBJ2-3, with a weak D call TRBD2 (5 bases). CDR1 and CDR2 (germline): SGHRS, YFSETQ. Trimming took 0 bases from V and 4 from J, leaving 15 bases between them. There are 16 residues in the CDR3. In DNA form, the CDR3 reads TGCGCCAGCAGCTTGGTTGGCGGGTTGAGGTCAGATACGCAGTATTTT. Translation: CASSLVGGLRSDTQYF.

Note on this clone: At the DNA level, this CDR3 is encoded by other sequences in the same sample as well. The V gene is TRBV5-4, the J gene TRBJ2-7; no clear D. Germline-derived CDR1 and CDR2 are SGHNT and YYREEE (reference sequence). The CDR3 is made up of 12 amino acids. Trimming removed 3 bases at V and 1 base at J, with 5 bases between. This chain's CDR3 is CASSSESYEQYF. CDR3 sequence (DNA): TGTGCCAGCAGCTCTGAGTCCTACGAGCAGTACTTC.

The chain employs TRBV5-1 and TRBJ2-3, with D perhaps assigned TRBD1 or TRBD2 (5 bases each). The CDR3 is 15 amino acids. CDR1 SGHRS and CDR2 YFSETQ come from the germline V gene. Trimming removed 1 base from V and 3 bases from J, with 12 bases in between. The CDR3 DNA is TGCGCCAGCAGCTTGCAGGGAAGGAGGACAGATACGCAGTATTTT. It translates to CASSLQGRRTDTQYF. The complete variable domain, with remaining parts taken from reference TRBV5-1 and TRBJ2-3, reads KAGVTQTPRYLIKTRGQQVTLSCSPISGHRSVSWYQQTPGQGLQFLFEYFSETQRNKGNFPGRFSGRQFSNSRSEMNVSTLELGDSALYLCASSLQGRRTDTQYFGPGTRLTVL.

The chain employs TRBV10-3 and TRBJ2-3, with 14 bases matching TRBD2. The CDR3 runs 18 residues. Germline-derived CDR1 and CDR2 are ENHRY and SYGVKD. The junction had 9 bases not matched to a gene; V was cut back by 7 bases and J by 0 bases. CDR3 sequence reads: CAITHARLAGGSTDTQYF. CDR3 bases: TGTGCCATCACCCACGCACGACTAGCGGGAGGGAGCACAGATACGCAGTATTTT.

This rearrangement joins TRBV9 to TRBJ2-1, with D perhaps TRBD2 (6 bases). Germline V lookup: CDR1 SGDLS, CDR2 YYNGEE. The CDR3 is 17 amino acids. V was pared by 2 bases and J by 5 bases, with 20 bases between. CDR3 amino acids: CASSVQSGREINNEQFF. Written as DNA, the CDR3 is TGTGCCAGCAGCGTCCAAAGCGGCCGGGAGATCAACAATGAGCAGTTCTTC.

The rearrangement uses TRBV29-1 and TRBJ2-5, with unresolved D. The CDR3 sequence is 14 residues long. The germline V gene has CDR1 SQVTM and CDR2 ANQGSEA. V lost 3 bases to trimming and J lost 8 bases, with 19 bases between them. The CDR3 protein is CSVELNRLTSTQYF. The CDR3 coding sequence is TGCAGCGTTGAGTTGAACAGACTCACGTCCACCCAGTACTTC.

In DNA, the CDR3 is TGTGCCAGTAGTATCGAGGCAATCGGGACAGGGAACACCGGGGAGCTGTTTTTT. Its translation is CASSIEAIGTGNTGELFF. V and J are TRBV19 and TRBJ2-2, with 8 bases aligning to TRBD1. The V gene end was trimmed by 3 bases and the J gene end by 1 base; junction bases not matched to a gene: 10. The CDR3 is 18 residues long. Germline CDR1 reads LNHDA; CDR2 reads SQIVND (reference sequence).

The chain employs TRBV7-3 and TRBJ2-3, with no clear D. Trimming removed 1 base at V and 2 bases at J, with 7 bases between. The CDR3 loop spans 14 amino acids. The germline CDR1 and CDR2 sequences are SGHTA and FQGTGA. The CDR3 spells CASSLISSTDTQYF. CDR3 sequence (DNA): TGTGCCAGCAGCTTAATCAGCTCCACAGATACGCAGTATTTT. The whole variable domain, filled in from reference TRBV7-3 and TRBJ2-3, reads GAGVSQTPSNKVTEKGKYVELRCDPISGHTALYWYRQSLGQGPEFLIYFQGTGAADDSGLPNDRFFAVRPEGSVSTLKIQRTERGDSAVYLCASSLISSTDTQYFGPGTRLTVL.

J is TRBJ1-1 and V is TRBV6-5; tentatively, D is TRBD1 (5 bases). V was trimmed by 2 bases and J by 5 bases, leaving 12 bases between them. The CDR3 loop spans 14 amino acids. Looked up from germline, CDR1 is MNHEY and CDR2 is SVGAGI. The CDR3 here is CASSYPGTPTEAFF. CDR3 sequence (DNA): TGTGCCAGCAGTTACCCGGGGACCCCAACTGAAGCTTTCTTT.

The chain links TRBV18 to TRBJ2-2, with D maybe TRBD2 (5 bases). This CDR3 comprises 15 residues. Looked up from germline, CDR1 is KGHSH and CDR2 is LQKENI. With 6 bases removed from V and 5 bases from J, the gap between germline ends came to 16 bases. The CDR3 DNA reads TGTGCCAGCTCCCCCCGGAGGCGGGCAACCGGGGAGCTGTTTTTT. The encoded protein is CASSPRRRATGELFF.

The chain has TRBV5-1 and TRBJ1-4; 7 nucleotides align to TRBD1. V dropped 5 bases and J dropped 5; count of bases not matched to a gene: 6. There are 14 residues in the CDR3. The germline V gene has CDR1 SGHRS and CDR2 YFSETQ. In DNA form, the CDR3 reads TGCGCCAGCAGGCCTACAGGGGTGAATGAAAAACTGTTTTTT. Its protein is CASRPTGVNEKLFF.

V is TRBV10-2 and J is TRBJ2-7; 9 bases line up with TRBD2. The CDR3 has 16 amino acids. Losses at the gene ends were 7 bases for V and 4 bases for J; bases not matched to a gene: 14. Germline V lookup: CDR1 WSHSY, CDR2 SAAADI. This chain's CDR3 is CASTRAAAGGVYEQYF. CDR3 DNA: TGCGCCAGCACCCGAGCTGCAGCGGGAGGCGTGTACGAGCAGTACTTC.

V and J are TRBV9 and TRBJ2-3; D is possibly TRBD1 (6 bases). The germline gives CDR1 SGDLS, CDR2 YYNGEE. The length of the CDR3 is 15 residues. V was trimmed by 3 bases and J by 1 base, leaving 12 bases between them. This chain's CDR3 is CASSAGPGGTDTQYF. The CDR3 nucleotides are TGTGCCAGCAGCGCAGGCCCAGGGGGCACAGATACGCAGTATTTT.

The V and J genes are TRBV28 and TRBJ2-1; the match to TRBD2 covers 8 bases. CDR3 length equals 15 residues. The germline CDR1 and CDR2 sequences are MDHEN and SYDVKM. The ends lost 9 bases at V and 0 bases at J; junction bases unmatched: 7. Here the CDR3 DNA reads TGTGCCAGTTATGGAAGCGGGGGCTCCTACAATGAGCAGTTCTTC. This sequence encodes CASYGSGGSYNEQFF.

This chain uses TRBV28 with TRBJ2-3, with D perhaps matching TRBD1 (5 bases). Trimming pared 7 bases from V and 1 base from J, leaving 21 bases between. Germline loops: CDR1 MDHEN, CDR2 SYDVKM. The CDR3 covers 17 residues. CDR3 loop: CASTSIGVQFRTDTQYF. The DNA of the CDR3 is TGTGCCAGCACCTCGATAGGGGTGCAGTTCCGCACAGATACGCAGTATTTT.

The V and J genes are TRBV5-4 and TRBJ2-5; D is unclear. The J call may be wrong; the DNA end is better matched by TRBJ2-7. The germline CDR1 and CDR2 sequences are SGHNT and YYREEE (reference sequence). This CDR3 has 13 amino acids. The CDR3 sequence: CASSFGQTYEQYF. The CDR3 coding sequence is TGTGCCAGCAGCTTTGGTCAGACCTACGAGCAGTACTTC.

CDR3 in DNA: TGTGCCAGCAACCGACAAAGACCCTACGAGCAGTACTTC. It specifies CASNRQRPYEQYF. The chain uses TRBV2 and TRBJ2-7; D remains unclear. Germline loops: CDR1 SNHLY, CDR2 FYNNEI. V gave up 7 bases and J gave up 2 bases, with 12 bases separating them. This CDR3 is built from 13 residues.

The chain employs TRBV7-9 and TRBJ2-7; D is possibly TRBD1 (5 bases). The CDR3 is made up of 12 amino acids. Germline CDR1 reads SEHNR; CDR2 reads FQNEAQ (reference sequence). V lost 4 bases to trimming and J lost 6 bases, with 10 bases between them. The CDR3 sequence is CASSYQGFEQYF. The CDR3 DNA follows: TGTGCCAGCAGCTATCAGGGATTCGAGCAGTACTTC.

V is TRBV29-1 and J is TRBJ2-1; 8 positions match TRBD1. Germline CDR1 and CDR2: SQVTM and ANQGSEA. This CDR3 comprises 16 residues. The V segment lost 8 bases and the J segment 1 base; nucleotides outside the gene matches: 13. The chain's CDR3 is CSMTGDSPISYNEQFF. CDR3 in DNA: TGCAGCATGACAGGGGATTCCCCTATATCCTACAATGAGCAGTTCTTC.